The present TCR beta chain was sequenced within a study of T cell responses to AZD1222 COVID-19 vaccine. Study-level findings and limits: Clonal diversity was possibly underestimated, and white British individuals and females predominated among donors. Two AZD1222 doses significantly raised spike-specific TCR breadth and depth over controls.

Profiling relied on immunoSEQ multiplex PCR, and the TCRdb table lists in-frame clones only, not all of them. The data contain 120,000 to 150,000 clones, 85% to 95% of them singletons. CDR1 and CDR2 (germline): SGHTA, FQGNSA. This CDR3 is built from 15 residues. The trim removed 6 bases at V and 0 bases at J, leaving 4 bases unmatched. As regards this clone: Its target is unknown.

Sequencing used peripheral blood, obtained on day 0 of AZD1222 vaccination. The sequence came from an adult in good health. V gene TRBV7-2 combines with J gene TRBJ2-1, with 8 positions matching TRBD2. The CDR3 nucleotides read TGTGCCAGCAGTCCAAGCGGGAGCTCCTACAATGAGCAGTTCTTC. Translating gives CASSPSGSSYNEQFF.